These T cell receptor beta chains were read from a single sample in a study of PD-1 blockade in classical Hodgkin lymphoma. Sequencing used immunoSEQ multiplex PCR; TCRdb keeps in-frame clones, though not all of them. The table records more than 140,000 clones, 78% of them present only once. The starting material was peripheral blood mononuclear cells (PBMCs), obtained before the second cycle of nivolumab. Receptors originate from a human donor with classical Hodgkin lymphoma. The CDR3 runs from the conserved cysteine through the conserved F or W. The D gene is left open where the match is weak. Expanded clones are given a class, and other clones once, few, many or no size at all.

D | size | J | V | DNA | CDR3
. | . | TRBJ2-5 | TRBV4-2 | TGTGCCAGCAGCCAAGTAGAAGACGTCGAGGGCCAAGAGACCCAGTACTTC | CASSQVEDVEGQETQYF
TRBD2 | . | TRBJ2-1 | TRBV6-5 | TGTGCCGCGGGCAAGCGGGGGGGATACAATGAGCAGTTCTTC | CAAGKRGGYNEQFF
TRBD1 | few | TRBJ2-5 | TRBV29-1 | TGCAGCGTTGAGAGGTCGGGACAGCAAGAGACCCAGTACTTC | CSVERSGQQETQYF
. | once | TRBJ2-5 | TRBV9 | TGTGCCAGCAGCGTTTCGGGGGAGACCCAGTACTTC | CASSVSGETQYF
. | few | TRBJ1-2 | TRBV27 | TGTGCCAGCGCATCCTTGGCAGGGGCTTGGGGCTATGGCTACACCTTC | CASASLAGAWGYGYTF
. | . | TRBJ1-2 | TRBV2 | TGTGCCAGCAGTGAAGGGCAAATTAACTATGGCTACACCTTC | CASSEGQINYGYTF
. | . | TRBJ1-2 | TRBV9 | TGTGCCAGCAGCGCATGGGGGTCTGGCTATGGCTACACCTTC | CASSAWGSGYGYTF
. | . | TRBJ2-1 | TRBV5-1 | TGCGCCAGCAGCCTAGACAGTCGTAACAATGAGCAGTTCTTC | CASSLDSRNNEQFF
TRBD1 | . | TRBJ2-7 | TRBV19 | TGTGCCAGTAGTGCCTTCGGACAGGGTCTATACGAGCAGTACTTC | CASSAFGQGLYEQYF
. | many | TRBJ1-5 | TRBV7-9 | TGTGCCAGCAGTCCATGGACAGATAGCAATCAGCCCCAGCATTTT | CASSPWTDSNQPQHF
TRBD1 | . | TRBJ2-1 | TRBV27 | TGTGCCAGCAGTTTACCGGGGACAGGAGGGAATGAGCAGTTCTTC | CASSLPGTGGNEQFF
TRBD1 | . | TRBJ2-3 | TRBV10-3 | TGTGCCATCAGTACCGGGACAGGGGGCCTCACTGGGGATACGCAGTATTTT | CAISTGTGGLTGDTQYF
TRBD2 | once | TRBJ2-1 | TRBV7-2 | TGTGCCAGCAGTCCGGGACTAGTCTACAATGAGCAGTTCTTC | CASSPGLVYNEQFF
TRBD1 | . | TRBJ2-3 | TRBV5-1 | TGCGCCAGCAGCACCTCTGGACAGGGCCTCACAGATACGCAGTATTTT | CASSTSGQGLTDTQYF
. | . | TRBJ1-2 | TRBV7-6 | TGTGCCAGCAGCCCCTATGGCTACACCTTC | CASSPYGYTF
. | . | TRBJ1-1 | TRBV2 | TGTGCCAGCAGTGTAGAACAGCACATGAACACTGAAGCTTTCTTT | CASSVEQHMNTEAFF
. | . | TRBJ2-6 | TRBV6-6 | TGTGCCAGCAGTTCAATCTCTGGGGCCAACGTCCTGACTTTC | CASSSISGANVLTF